This TCR beta chain comes out of a study of cytomegalovirus exposure and HLA in healthy donors. Study context: The approximately 700 first-cohort repertoires shared a platform with the 110 or so validation repertoires, as reported in a later analysis. Findings and limits, study-wide: TCR clusters originating in the first cohort tended to co-occur in the 100 to 150 validation repertoires, according to a later analysis. The authors enumerated around 150 TCR beta chains as linked to cytomegalovirus.

The CDR3 consists of 16 residues. The germline gives CDR1 MNHNY, CDR2 SVGAGI (reference sequence). The V segment lost 6 bases and the J segment 7 bases; nucleotides outside the gene matches: 12. Of note for this clone: As yet, its antigen is unknown.

Only in-frame clones appear in the TCRdb table, and some are missing; sequencing was by immunoSEQ multiplex PCR. The sample carries approximately 140,000 clones, 70% to 90% recorded once. The V call is TRBV6-6, the J call TRBJ2-7, with 13 bases identical to TRBD2. Source material: PBMCs. This TCR derives from a man between 18 and 29 years old in good health and CMV-seropositive. CDR3 sequence (DNA): TGTGCCAGCAGACGAACGGACGGACTAGCGGGAGAAGAGCAGTACTTC. Protein product: CASRRTDGLAGEEQYF.